Listed below are T cell receptor beta chains from one sample, sequenced in a study of identical twins. TCRdb reprocessed the 5' RACE reads with MiXCR, giving one entry per CDR3 protein. The repertoire holds roughly 490,000 distinct CDR3 sequences, with approximately 15% as singletons. Separately, the same data were catalogued under a study of yellow fever vaccine responses in identical twins.

Source material: CD4+ T cells sorted from blood. These receptor sequences come from a young woman in good health. The CDR3 runs from the conserved cysteine through the conserved F or W. A D gene is named only where the DNA matches it firmly. Some rows have no size entry. The others give once, few or many, or a class for an expanded clone.

cdr3_aa,cdr3_nt,clone_size,v_call,j_call,d_call
CASSHGTYVQDTQYF,TGTGCCAGCAGCCACGGGACATATGTACAAGATACGCAGTATTTT,NA,TRBV12-3/TRBV12-4,TRBJ2-3,NA
CAGRTGGAVRQYF,TGTGCCGGCAGAACAGGGGGCGCAGTCCGGCAGTACTTC,NA,TRBV11-2,TRBJ2-7,TRBD1
CASSPNPGELFF,TGTGCCAGCAGTCCCAACCCCGGGGAGCTGTTTTTT,few,TRBV12-3/TRBV12-4,TRBJ2-2,NA
CASSLWQDYGYTF,TGTGCCAGCAGCCTCTGGCAAGACTATGGCTACACCTTC,NA,TRBV7-2,TRBJ1-2,NA
CSATVGQGYTGELFF,TGCAGCGCGACCGTGGGACAGGGATACACCGGGGAGCTGTTTTTT,many,TRBV29-1,TRBJ2-2,TRBD1
CSARAGSRDIYGYTF,TGCAGTGCTCGGGCCGGGTCGAGAGATATCTATGGCTACACCTTC,few,TRBV20-1,TRBJ1-2,NA
CSVKTGADTEAFF,TGCAGCGTGAAGACAGGGGCGGACACTGAAGCTTTCTTT,few,TRBV29-1,TRBJ1-1,TRBD1
CATSRGRPGQGPQETQYF,TGTGCCACCAGCAGAGGTCGTCCGGGACAGGGCCCCCAAGAGACCCAGTACTTC,once,TRBV15,TRBJ2-5,TRBD1
CASSLRDLRRKTQYF,TGTGCCAGCAGTTTAAGGGACCTCAGGCGGAAGACCCAGTACTTC,few,TRBV12-3/TRBV12-4,TRBJ2-5,NA
CASSPAGPGPLHF,TGTGCCAGCAGCCCCGCCGGCCCTGGGCCCCTCCACTTT,few,TRBV5-6,TRBJ1-6,NA
CASWGLAGYQETQYF,TGTGCCAGCTGGGGCCTAGCGGGGTACCAAGAGACCCAGTACTTC,NA,TRBV2,TRBJ2-5,TRBD2
CASSEYAPGTGWQETQYF,TGTGCCAGCAGTGAATATGCCCCCGGGACAGGGTGGCAAGAGACCCAGTACTTC,NA,TRBV25-1,TRBJ2-5,TRBD1
CASSVGQGNTDTQYF,TGTGCCAGCAGCGTGGGACAGGGAAACACAGATACGCAGTATTTT,many,TRBV7-2,TRBJ2-3,TRBD1
CASSYSAGSNSPLHF,TGTGCCAGCAGTTACTCGGCAGGTTCCAATTCACCCCTCCACTTT,few,TRBV6-5,TRBJ1-6,NA
CATSGGETYNEQFF,TGTGCCACCAGTGGCGGGGAGACGTACAATGAGCAGTTCTTC,few,TRBV24-1,TRBJ2-1,NA
CSARETSLAKNIQYF,TGCAGTGCTAGGGAGACATCCCTAGCCAAAAACATTCAGTACTTC,NA,TRBV20-1,TRBJ2-4,NA
CASSPGQGHNQPQHF,TGCGCCAGCAGCCCGGGACAGGGGCACAATCAGCCCCAGCATTTT,many,TRBV5-1,TRBJ1-5,TRBD1
CSARDPQALQGPTYEQYF,TGCAGTGCTAGAGATCCCCAGGCGTTACAAGGGCCCACCTACGAGCAGTACTTC,NA,TRBV20-1,TRBJ2-7,NA
CASSLPMTGFRTDTQYF,TGTGCCAGCAGCTTGCCAATGACAGGGTTCCGGACAGATACGCAGTATTTT,NA,TRBV5-5,TRBJ2-3,TRBD1
CSVEGRGKKHEQYF,TGCAGCGTTGAGGGTCGGGGAAAGAAACACGAGCAGTACTTC,many,TRBV29-1,TRBJ2-7,NA
CASSWVDGGSYEQYF,TGTGCCAGTTCCTGGGTGGATGGAGGCTCCTACGAGCAGTACTTC,NA,TRBV6-1,TRBJ2-7,NA
CSARLGGTDYSPLHF,TGCAGTGCTCGCTTGGGGGGGACAGACTATTCACCCCTCCACTTT,NA,TRBV20-1,TRBJ1-6,TRBD1
CAISTSTGNYNEQFF,TGTGCCATCTCGACCTCAACGGGCAACTACAATGAGCAGTTCTTC,many,TRBV10-3,TRBJ2-1,NA
CASSPADRSAFRYEQYF,TGTGCCAGCAGCCCTGCCGACAGGTCGGCTTTCCGCTACGAGCAGTACTTC,NA,TRBV27,TRBJ2-7,NA
CSARPEVWGSYEQYF,TGCAGTGCTAGACCGGAGGTCTGGGGGTCCTACGAGCAGTACTTC,NA,TRBV20-1,TRBJ2-7,NA
CASSLFDRAETEAFF,TGTGCCAGCAGTTTATTCGACAGGGCTGAGACTGAAGCTTTCTTT,few,TRBV28,TRBJ1-1,TRBD1
CSVVHTGELFF,TGCAGCGTTGTACACACCGGGGAGCTGTTTTTT,many,TRBV29-1,TRBJ2-2,NA
CASSLTPQGADTQYF,TGTGCCAGCAGCTTAACACCACAGGGGGCAGATACGCAGTATTTT,few,TRBV7-3,TRBJ2-3,TRBD1
CAISVPDPSTDTQYF,TGTGCCATCAGTGTCCCCGACCCTAGCACAGATACGCAGTATTTT,many,TRBV10-3,TRBJ2-3,NA
CSVEDGNQPQHF,TGCAGCGTTGAAGATGGGAATCAGCCCCAGCATTTT,many,TRBV29-1,TRBJ1-5,NA
CSARPGANVLTF,TGCAGTGCAAGGCCTGGGGCCAACGTCCTGACTTTC,NA,TRBV20-1,TRBJ2-6,NA
CSAATGPYEQYF,TGCAGTGCGGCGACAGGGCCCTACGAGCAGTACTTC,few,TRBV20-1,TRBJ2-7,TRBD1
CSASNTYTEAFF,TGCAGTGCTAGTAATACCTACACTGAAGCTTTCTTT,few,TRBV20-1,TRBJ1-1,NA
CASWESGNTGELFF,TGTGCCAGCTGGGAAAGCGGGAACACCGGGGAGCTGTTTTTT,NA,TRBV2,TRBJ2-2,NA
CASRTPSGNTIYF,TGCGCCAGCAGGACCCCCTCTGGAAACACCATATATTTT,many,TRBV5-1,TRBJ1-3,NA
CASSSSTGDETQYF,TGTGCCAGCAGCTCATCGACAGGCGATGAGACCCAGTACTTC,few,TRBV11-2,TRBJ2-5,NA
CASSQVRGLPTTYEQYF,TGTGCCAGCAGCCAAGTCCGGGGACTTCCTACGACCTACGAGCAGTACTTC,NA,TRBV3-1,TRBJ2-7,NA
CASSPKLGRPHEQYF,TGTGCCAGCAGCCCGAAATTGGGCCGGCCGCACGAGCAGTACTTC,few,TRBV7-2,TRBJ2-7,NA
CASSQGVDTEAFF,TGTGCCAGCAGCCAAGGGGTGGACACTGAAGCTTTCTTT,NA,TRBV7-8,TRBJ1-1,NA